This is a list of T cell receptor beta chains from one sample in a study of blood T cell repertoires in COVID-19. Here immunoSEQ multiplex PCR was the method, and the copy in TCRdb shows in-frame clones only, minus some. The sample records approximately 72,000 clones, around nine tenths being singletons. The sample consisted of peripheral blood. The receptors originated from a man in his sixties with acute or convalescent COVID-19. Each CDR3 is given with its conserved first and last residue. A D gene is named only where the DNA matches it firmly. Clone size is not always given. Where it is, it says once, few, many or a class for expanded clones.

abundance: once; v_gene: TRBV18; j_gene: TRBJ2-1; d_gene: TRBD2; CDR3nt: TGTGCCAGCTCAATTTTAGCGGGGGATTCGAATGAGCAGTTCTTC; CDR3aa: CASSILAGDSNEQFF
abundance: .; v_gene: TRBV3-1/TRBV3-2; j_gene: TRBJ1-1; d_gene: TRBD1; CDR3nt: TGTGCCAGCGGACGACAGGGTGAAGCTTTCTTT; CDR3aa: CASGRQGEAFF
abundance: .; v_gene: TRBV13; j_gene: TRBJ1-1; d_gene: TRBD1; CDR3nt: TGTGCCAGCAGCTTAGGCAGCCAGGGGGCTGAAGCTTTCTTT; CDR3aa: CASSLGSQGAEAFF
abundance: .; v_gene: TRBV5-1; j_gene: TRBJ1-2; d_gene: .; CDR3nt: TGCGCCAGCAGTTCTGACAGTACCTATGGCTACACCTTC; CDR3aa: CASSSDSTYGYTF
abundance: .; v_gene: TRBV7-2; j_gene: TRBJ2-3; d_gene: .; CDR3nt: TGTGCCAGCAGCTCAATAGCTACGACGCAGTATTTT; CDR3aa: CASSSIATTQYF
abundance: .; v_gene: TRBV2; j_gene: TRBJ1-1; d_gene: .; CDR3nt: TGTGCCATTCGACAGGCGTCTAACACTGAAGCTTTCTTT; CDR3aa: CAIRQASNTEAFF
abundance: .; v_gene: TRBV7-8; j_gene: TRBJ1-5; d_gene: .; CDR3nt: TGTGCCAGCAGCCAGAATACAGGGTTTCGAAGCAATCAGCCCCAGCATTTT; CDR3aa: CASSQNTGFRSNQPQHF
abundance: .; v_gene: TRBV30; j_gene: TRBJ2-6; d_gene: TRBD1; CDR3nt: TGTGCCTACCAACAGGGGATCAGGTCTGGGGCCAACGTCCTGACTTTC; CDR3aa: CAYQQGIRSGANVLTF
abundance: once; v_gene: TRBV18; j_gene: TRBJ1-5; d_gene: .; CDR3nt: TGTGCCAGCTCGCCGGGGGATGAGGCCAATCAGCCCCAGCATTTT; CDR3aa: CASSPGDEANQPQHF
abundance: .; v_gene: TRBV11-2; j_gene: TRBJ2-6; d_gene: .; CDR3nt: TGTGCCAGCAGCTTAGATGGGTTATTAGCCTCTGGGGCCAACGTCCTGACTTTC; CDR3aa: CASSLDGLLASGANVLTF
abundance: .; v_gene: TRBV19; j_gene: TRBJ1-2; d_gene: .; CDR3nt: TGTGCCAGTAGTACTTCCGGGACACCAACTAACTATGGCTACACCTTC; CDR3aa: CASSTSGTPTNYGYTF
abundance: .; v_gene: TRBV19; j_gene: TRBJ1-6; d_gene: .; CDR3nt: TGTGCCAGTAAACAGGGCGGGGGTAATTCACCCCTCCACTTT; CDR3aa: CASKQGGGNSPLHF
abundance: .; v_gene: TRBV2; j_gene: TRBJ1-4; d_gene: .; CDR3nt: TGTGCCAGCAGTGTGTTCCCCCGGGAAAAACTGTTTTTT; CDR3aa: CASSVFPREKLFF
abundance: .; v_gene: TRBV27; j_gene: TRBJ1-4; d_gene: .; CDR3nt: TGTGCCAGCAGTTCTCTAAATGAAAAACTGTTTTTT; CDR3aa: CASSSLNEKLFF
abundance: .; v_gene: TRBV15; j_gene: TRBJ2-1; d_gene: TRBD2; CDR3nt: TGTGCCACCAGCCCCGGGGGGGCCAATGAGCAGTTCTTC; CDR3aa: CATSPGGANEQFF
abundance: .; v_gene: TRBV5-1; j_gene: TRBJ2-7; d_gene: TRBD1; CDR3nt: TGCGCCAGCAGCTGGGACAGGAGCTCCTACGAGCAGTACTTC; CDR3aa: CASSWDRSSYEQYF
abundance: .; v_gene: TRBV2; j_gene: TRBJ2-6; d_gene: .; CDR3nt: TGTGCCAGCAGACAGACCTCTGGGGCCAACGTCCTGACTTTC; CDR3aa: CASRQTSGANVLTF
abundance: .; v_gene: TRBV7-2; j_gene: TRBJ2-7; d_gene: .; CDR3nt: TGTGCCAGCAGCTTAAGGGGCGGTAATTACGAGCAGTACTTC; CDR3aa: CASSLRGGNYEQYF
abundance: .; v_gene: TRBV18; j_gene: TRBJ1-6; d_gene: .; CDR3nt: TGTGCCAGCTCACCTCAGGGATCCTATAATTCACCCCTCCACTTT; CDR3aa: CASSPQGSYNSPLHF
abundance: .; v_gene: TRBV18; j_gene: TRBJ1-1; d_gene: TRBD1; CDR3nt: TGTGCCAGCTCTATGGACAGGGTGAACACTGAAGCTTTCTTT; CDR3aa: CASSMDRVNTEAFF
abundance: .; v_gene: TRBV24-1; j_gene: TRBJ1-5; d_gene: .; CDR3nt: TGTGCCACCAGTGATCCCCGGACGGGAAATCAGCCCCAGCATTTT; CDR3aa: CATSDPRTGNQPQHF
abundance: .; v_gene: TRBV4-1; j_gene: TRBJ2-7; d_gene: TRBD1; CDR3nt: TGCGCCAGCAGCCAAGAGGGACAGCTCTACGAGCAGTACTTC; CDR3aa: CASSQEGQLYEQYF
abundance: .; v_gene: TRBV4-1; j_gene: TRBJ2-2; d_gene: .; CDR3nt: TGCGCCAGCAGCCAAGTGGCGACATTGAACACCGGGGAGCTGTTTTTT; CDR3aa: CASSQVATLNTGELFF
abundance: .; v_gene: TRBV9; j_gene: TRBJ1-2; d_gene: .; CDR3nt: TGTGCCAGCAGCGGGCATCCAAACGACTATGGCTACACCTTC; CDR3aa: CASSGHPNDYGYTF
abundance: .; v_gene: TRBV7-2; j_gene: TRBJ1-4; d_gene: TRBD1; CDR3nt: TGTGCCAGCAGCTTAGGGACAGGGAAAGGAGAAAAACTGTTTTTT; CDR3aa: CASSLGTGKGEKLFF
abundance: .; v_gene: TRBV2; j_gene: TRBJ1-3; d_gene: TRBD1; CDR3nt: TGTGCCAGCAGACCTACAGGGGCTGGAAACACCATATATTTT; CDR3aa: CASRPTGAGNTIYF
abundance: .; v_gene: TRBV5-8; j_gene: TRBJ1-5; d_gene: .; CDR3nt: TGTGCCAGCAGCTTGGAAGGGTCGGGGGATCAGCCCCAGCATTTT; CDR3aa: CASSLEGSGDQPQHF
abundance: .; v_gene: TRBV2; j_gene: TRBJ2-1; d_gene: .; CDR3nt: TGTGCCAGCAGTGAGTTAGTTAACAATGAGCAGTTCTTC; CDR3aa: CASSELVNNEQFF
abundance: .; v_gene: TRBV4-2; j_gene: TRBJ2-3; d_gene: TRBD2; CDR3nt: TGTGCCAGCAGCCCCGGACTAGCGGGGGGAACTTACACAGATACGCAGTATTTT; CDR3aa: CASSPGLAGGTYTDTQYF
abundance: .; v_gene: TRBV24-1; j_gene: TRBJ2-3; d_gene: .; CDR3nt: TGTGCCACCAGTGATTCGCAGGGGTGGATGGCAGATACGCAGTATTTT; CDR3aa: CATSDSQGWMADTQYF
abundance: .; v_gene: TRBV14; j_gene: TRBJ1-4; d_gene: TRBD1; CDR3nt: TGTGCCAGCAGCCTCCGGGACAGGCGTGAAAAACTGTTTTTT; CDR3aa: CASSLRDRREKLFF
abundance: once; v_gene: TRBV6-6; j_gene: TRBJ1-1; d_gene: .; CDR3nt: TGTGCCAGCAGTTACCGAATCCAGGGAAGTGAAGCTTTCTTT; CDR3aa: CASSYRIQGSEAFF